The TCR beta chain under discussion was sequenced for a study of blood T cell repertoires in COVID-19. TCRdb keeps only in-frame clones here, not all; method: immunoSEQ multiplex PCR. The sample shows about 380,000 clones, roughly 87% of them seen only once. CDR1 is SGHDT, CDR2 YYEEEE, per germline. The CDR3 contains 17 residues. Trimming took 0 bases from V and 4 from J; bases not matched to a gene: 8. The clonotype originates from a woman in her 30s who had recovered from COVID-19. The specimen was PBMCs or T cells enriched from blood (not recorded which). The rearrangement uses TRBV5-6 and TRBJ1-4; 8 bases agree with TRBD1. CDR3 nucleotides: TGTGCCAGCAGCTTGGGGGCCAGGGGGCCACTTAATGAAAAACTGTTTTTT. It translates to CASSLGARGPLNEKLFF. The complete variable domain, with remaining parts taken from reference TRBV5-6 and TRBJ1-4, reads DAGVTQSPTHLIKTRGQQVTLRCSPKSGHDTVSWYQQALGQGPQFIFQYYEEEERQRGNFPDRFSGHQFPNYSSELNVNALLLGDSALYLCASSLGARGPLNEKLFFGSGTQLSVL.